A single sample is the source of the 24 T cell receptor beta chains below, sequenced in a study of radiotherapy plus CTLA-4 blockade in lung cancer. Sequencing used immunoSEQ multiplex PCR; TCRdb keeps in-frame clones, though not all of them. The data contain around 100,000 clones, roughly 86% of them singletons. This sample comprised peripheral blood, obtained from a patient treated with radiotherapy plus ipilimumab. These receptors were taken from a human donor with non-small cell lung cancer that progressed on radiotherapy plus ipilimumab. Some clones in this sample may be carry-over from other donors' samples.

This CDR3 is CASSPHRSSYEQYF. DNA for the CDR3: TGTGCCAGCAGCCCCCACAGAAGCTCCTACGAGCAGTACTTC. V is TRBV11-3 and J is TRBJ2-7; D is unresolved. Germline V CDR1 and CDR2: SGHNT, YENEEA. The CDR3 totals 14 residues. Trimming took off 5 bases at V and 0 bases at J, with 11 bases between the two ends.

This clone has only a few counts. The rearrangement links TRBV7-9 to TRBJ1-2; 8 nucleotides agree with TRBD1. The CDR3 is 17 residues long. In germline, CDR1 is SEHNR, CDR2 FQNEAQ (reference sequence). The junction had 12 bases not matched to a gene; V was cut back by 4 bases and J by 2 bases. The CDR3 nucleotides read TGTGCCAGCAGCTCCCTCGTACCGGGACAGGTGAACTATGGCTACACCTTC. As protein: CASSSLVPGQVNYGYTF.

The rearrangement uses TRBV19 and TRBJ1-2; TRBD1 might be the D (6 bases). CDR3 length equals 14 residues. Trimming cost V 6 bases and J 4 bases, with 15 bases left between them. Germline V gene data show CDR1 as LNHDA and CDR2 as SQIVND (reference sequence). CDR3 loop: CASRSGQSLYGYTF. CDR3 in DNA: TGTGCCAGTAGGTCAGGACAGTCCCTCTATGGCTACACCTTC.

The chain employs TRBV6-6 and TRBJ2-3; D is uncertain. The ends were cut back, 7 bases at V and 1 base at J, with 12 bases in the middle. Germline CDR1 MNHNY, CDR2 SVGAGI (reference sequence). This CDR3 region has 14 residues. CDR3 sequence: CASILGAGTDTQYF. CDR3 sequence (DNA): TGTGCCAGCATACTTGGCGCAGGCACAGATACGCAGTATTTT.

This sequence joins TRBV6-1 and TRBJ1-2; 8 bases map to TRBD1. The germline gives CDR1 MNHNS, CDR2 SASEGT. Losses at the gene ends were 5 bases for V and 6 bases for J; bases not matched to a gene: 5. CDR3 size: 13 residues. The CDR3 sequence is CASSKQGGDGYTF. The CDR3 nucleotides read TGTGCCAGCAGTAAACAGGGGGGAGATGGCTACACCTTC.

The CDR3 loop reads CASSLVGREGSPLHF. CDR3 nucleotide sequence: TGTGCCAGCAGCTTGGTCGGCAGGGAAGGCTCACCCCTCCACTTT. The V gene is TRBV7-9, the J gene TRBJ1-6; the D gene is possibly TRBD1 (5 bases). Germline loops: CDR1 SEHNR, CDR2 FQNEAQ (reference sequence). The ends were cut back, 3 bases at V and 10 bases at J, with 16 bases in the middle. The CDR3 is made up of 15 amino acids. Full variable domain (outside the CDR3, taken from reference TRBV7-9 and TRBJ1-6): DTGVSQNPRHKITKRGQNVTFRCDPISEHNRLYWYRQTLGQGPEFLTYFQNEAQLEKSRLLSDRFSAERPKGSFSTLEIQRTEQGDSAMYLCASSLVGREGSPLHFGNGTRLTVT.

The chain has TRBV5-1 and TRBJ2-2, with 9 bases matching TRBD2. Germline trimming cut 3 bases from V and 1 base from J; bases unmatched to any gene: 1. This CDR3 spans 15 amino acids. Germline CDR1 SGHRS, CDR2 YFSETQ. The CDR3 sequence is CASSSAGGNTGELFF. The CDR3 DNA follows: TGCGCCAGCAGCTCAGCGGGGGGGAACACCGGGGAGCTGTTTTTT. The variable domain in full, completed from reference TRBV5-1 and TRBJ2-2, reads KAGVTQTPRYLIKTRGQQVTLSCSPISGHRSVSWYQQTPGQGLQFLFEYFSETQRNKGNFPGRFSGRQFSNSRSEMNVSTLELGDSALYLCASSSAGGNTGELFFGEGSRLTVL.

To note about this clone: The identical CDR3 is also encoded by other nucleotide sequences in the sample. The rearrangement links TRBV7-2 to TRBJ2-7; no clear D gene. The V gene lost 5 bases and the J gene lost 4 bases, with 15 bases spanning the gap. The germline CDR1 and CDR2 sequences are SGHTA and FQGNSA. The CDR3 runs to 14 residues. CDR3 bases: TGTGCCAGCAGCCCCCGGTGGGTTTCTTACGAGCAGTACTTC. Amino acid sequence: CASSPRWVSYEQYF.

V is TRBV6-5 and J is TRBJ2-7; 9 bases are shared with TRBD1. The CDR3 spans 13 residues. Germline CDR1 MNHEY, CDR2 SVGAGI. V was pared by 5 bases and J by 3 bases, with 2 bases of the junction left unmatched. For the CDR3, the DNA is TGTGCCAGCAGTCGGGACAGGGTCTACGAGCAGTACTTC. It codes for CASSRDRVYEQYF.

The chain couples TRBV5-1 to TRBJ2-7; D ambiguous. CDR1 and CDR2 (germline): SGHRS, YFSETQ. CDR3 length: 16 amino acids. Between the trimmed V and J ends, which lost 4 bases and 6 bases, there was a span of 23 bases. The chain's CDR3 is CASSERISRVFAEQYF. In nucleotides, the CDR3 is TGCGCCAGCAGCGAACGGATTTCTCGGGTATTTGCCGAGCAGTACTTC.

This clone was counted between two and nine times. The chain carries TRBV6-1 and TRBJ1-1; 10 positions match TRBD1. The trim removed 4 bases at V and 3 bases at J, leaving 14 bases unmatched. This CDR3 is built from 18 residues. Germline loops: CDR1 MNHNS, CDR2 SASEGT. Here the CDR3 reads CASSGPGQGPRLDTEAFF. As DNA, the CDR3 is TGTGCCAGCAGTGGACCGGGACAGGGGCCCCGGTTGGACACTGAAGCTTTCTTT.

This rearrangement joins TRBV11-2 to TRBJ1-4; the D gene is possibly TRBD1 (5 bases). This CDR3 is 12 amino acids long. V shed 5 bases and J shed 12 bases, with 13 bases lying between them. Per germline, CDR1 SGHAT and CDR2 FQNNGV. Written as DNA, the CDR3 is TGTGCCAGCAGCGCCCGGGGCCGAGAACTGTTTTTT. Residues: CASSARGRELFF.

About this clone: Compared with germline, one end of the junction differs, possibly owing to a read error. The CDR3 loop is CANSYSMNTGELFF. CDR3 DNA: TGTGCCAACAGTTATAGTATGAACACCGGGGAGCTGTTTTTT. V is TRBV6-6 and J is TRBJ2-2; D is unclear. The CDR3 is made up of 14 amino acids. The germline gives CDR1 MNHNY, CDR2 SVGAGI (reference sequence).

The chain is built from TRBV7-3 and TRBJ2-3; 8 positions agree with TRBD2. The CDR3 totals 15 residues. V was pared by 1 base and J by 5 bases, with 5 bases of the junction left unmatched. The germline gives CDR1 SGHTA, CDR2 FQGTGA. CDR3 DNA: TGTGCCAGCAGCTTAATCGGGGGGGCCGTAGATACGCAGTATTTT. Its translation is CASSLIGGAVDTQYF.

This clone was picked up a small number of times. The V gene is TRBV6-6, the J gene TRBJ2-2; D is uncertain. Trimming shortened V by 0 bases and J by 1 base, and 3 bases separated the two germline ends. This CDR3 has 14 amino acids. Germline V gives CDR1 MNHNY, CDR2 SVGAGI (reference sequence). CDR3 sequence (DNA): TGTGCCAGCAGTTACTCCAGGAACACCGGGGAGCTGTTTTTT. Translating it yields CASSYSRNTGELFF.

Here the CDR3 reads CASSSPTSEQYF. CDR3 sequence (DNA): TGTGCCAGCAGCTCTCCGACTAGCGAGCAGTACTTC. The chain uses TRBV7-6 and TRBJ2-7; D is perhaps TRBD2 (6 bases). Germline V CDR1 and CDR2: SGHVS, FNYEAQ. CDR3 length: 12 amino acids. The V and J ends lost 4 bases and 6 bases respectively, with 10 bases between them.

The chain is built from TRBV7-3 and TRBJ2-7; D is undetermined. This CDR3 contains 12 residues. Germline V gives CDR1 SGHTA, CDR2 FQGTGA. V gave up 4 bases and J gave up 8 bases, with 12 bases separating them. CDR3 amino acids: CASSSDRGKQYF. For the CDR3, the DNA is TGTGCCAGCAGCTCCGACCGTGGGAAGCAGTACTTC.

This chain uses TRBV19 with TRBJ2-5; unclear D gene. This CDR3 is 13 amino acids long. The ends were cut back, 6 bases at V and 5 bases at J, with 13 bases in the middle. CDR1 LNHDA and CDR2 SQIVND come from the germline V gene (reference sequence). Written as DNA, the CDR3 is TGTGCCAGTAGACGGGCCAGCTTGGAGACCCAGTACTTC. Protein sequence: CASRRASLETQYF.

This sequence joins TRBV6-5 and TRBJ1-6, with D possibly TRBD1 on 6 matching bases. Germline loops: CDR1 MNHEY, CDR2 SVGAGI. Between the trimmed V and J ends, which lost 7 bases and 8 bases, there was a span of 15 bases. The CDR3 has 14 residues. The CDR3 reads CASKKVYRDSPLHF. The CDR3 region has the DNA TGTGCCAGCAAAAAAGTTTACAGGGATTCACCCCTCCACTTT.

With respect to this clone: Its ends do not fully match the called genes, so a read error is possible. The chain combines TRBV7-7 with TRBJ2-3, with a weak D call TRBD2 (6 bases). The CDR3 totals 16 residues. Germline loops: CDR1 SSHAT, CDR2 FNYEAQ (reference sequence). CDR3 in DNA: TGTGCTAGCAGCTTATACTGGGGAGGTGGCACAGATACGCAGTATTTT. As protein: CASSLYWGGGTDTQYF.

V usage is TRBV5-4 and J usage is TRBJ1-1; 11 bases are shared with TRBD1. CDR1 and CDR2 from the germline V gene are SGHNT and YYREEE (reference sequence). V shed 4 bases, J shed 4 bases, and the junction held 6 bases outside the gene matches. There are 15 residues in the CDR3. The CDR3 nucleotides read TGTGCCAGCAGCCAGCCCGGACAGGGGGCCACTGAAGCTTTCTTT. It is translated as CASSQPGQGATEAFF.

The gene calls are TRBV5-4 and TRBJ2-2; no clear D. Germline V gene data show CDR1 as SGHNT and CDR2 as YYREEE (reference sequence). The CDR3 totals 15 residues. The germline V and J ends were trimmed by 4 bases and 7 bases, with 17 bases remaining between them. The CDR3 DNA reads TGTGCCAGCAGCCAGCCGCCAGGAGCCGGCGGGGAGCTGTTTTTT. Protein: CASSQPPGAGGELFF.

This clone was recorded only once. The V and J genes are TRBV6-1 and TRBJ2-2; D tentatively fits TRBD1 or TRBD2 (5 bases each). The CDR3 extends over 16 amino acids. With 2 bases removed from V and 4 bases from J, the gap between germline ends came to 14 bases. Germline V CDR1 and CDR2: MNHNS, SASEGT. CDR3 in amino acids: CASSEPGRLSTGELFF. The DNA of the CDR3 is TGTGCCAGCAGTGAACCGGGACGGCTGAGCACCGGGGAGCTGTTTTTT.

V and J are TRBV4-1 and TRBJ1-4; TRBD1 matches 10 bases. Germline V CDR1 and CDR2: MGHRA, YSYEKL. This CDR3 is built from 18 residues. Trimming took 1 base from V and 12 from J; bases not matched to a gene: 17. The CDR3 DNA reads as TGCGCCAGCAGCCAAGGCCCGGGACAGGGGTCCTCCGGGGTTGAACTGTTTTTT. It codes for CASSQGPGQGSSGVELFF.